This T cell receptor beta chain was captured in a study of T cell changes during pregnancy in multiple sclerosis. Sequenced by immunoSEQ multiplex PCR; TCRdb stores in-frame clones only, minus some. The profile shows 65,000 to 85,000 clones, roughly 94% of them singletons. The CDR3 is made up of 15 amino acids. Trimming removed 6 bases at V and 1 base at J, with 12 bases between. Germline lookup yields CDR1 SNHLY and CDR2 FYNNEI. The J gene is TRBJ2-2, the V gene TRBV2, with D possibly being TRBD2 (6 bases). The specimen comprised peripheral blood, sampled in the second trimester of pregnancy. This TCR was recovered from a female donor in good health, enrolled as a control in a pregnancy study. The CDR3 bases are TGTGCCAGCAGGGCGGGGTCGGGGAACACCGGGGAGCTGTTTTTT. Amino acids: CASRAGSGNTGELFF.